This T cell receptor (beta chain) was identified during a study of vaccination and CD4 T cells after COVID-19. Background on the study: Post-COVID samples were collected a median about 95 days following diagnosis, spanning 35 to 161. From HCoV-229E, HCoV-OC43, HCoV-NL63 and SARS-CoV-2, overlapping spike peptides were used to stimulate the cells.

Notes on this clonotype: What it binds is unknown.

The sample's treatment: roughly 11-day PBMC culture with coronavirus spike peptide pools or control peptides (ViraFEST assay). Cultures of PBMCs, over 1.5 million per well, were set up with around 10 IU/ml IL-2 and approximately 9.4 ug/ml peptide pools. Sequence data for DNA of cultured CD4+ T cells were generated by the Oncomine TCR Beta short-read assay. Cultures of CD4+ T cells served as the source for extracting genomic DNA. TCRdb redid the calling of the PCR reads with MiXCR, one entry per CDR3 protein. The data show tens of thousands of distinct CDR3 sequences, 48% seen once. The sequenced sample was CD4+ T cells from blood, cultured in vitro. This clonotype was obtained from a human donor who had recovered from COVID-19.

The chain's CDR3 is CASSSYREETQYF. CDR3 nucleotide sequence: TGTGCCAGCAGTTCGTACAGGGAAGAGACCCAGTACTTC. The chain is built from TRBV6-5 and TRBJ2-5; D may be TRBD1 (6 bases). The CDR3 contains 13 residues. Germline-derived CDR1 and CDR2 are MNHEY and SVGAGI. V was cut by 4 bases and J by 3 bases, with 9 bases left in between.